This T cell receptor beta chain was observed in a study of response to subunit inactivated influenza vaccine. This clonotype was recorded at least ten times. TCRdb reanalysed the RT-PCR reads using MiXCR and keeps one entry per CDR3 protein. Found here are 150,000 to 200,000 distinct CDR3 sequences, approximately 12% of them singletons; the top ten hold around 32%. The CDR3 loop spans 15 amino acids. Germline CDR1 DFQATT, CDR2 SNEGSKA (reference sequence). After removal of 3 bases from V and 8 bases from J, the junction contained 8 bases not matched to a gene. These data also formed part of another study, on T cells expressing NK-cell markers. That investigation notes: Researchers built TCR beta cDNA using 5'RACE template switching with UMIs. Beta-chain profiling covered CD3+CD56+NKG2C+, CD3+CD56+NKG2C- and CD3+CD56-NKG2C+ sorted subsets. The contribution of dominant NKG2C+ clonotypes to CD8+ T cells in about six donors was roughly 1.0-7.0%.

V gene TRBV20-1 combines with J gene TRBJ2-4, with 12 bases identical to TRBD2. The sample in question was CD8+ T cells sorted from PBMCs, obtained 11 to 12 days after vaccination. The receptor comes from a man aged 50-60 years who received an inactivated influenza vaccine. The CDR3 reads CSARNGTSGRDIQYF. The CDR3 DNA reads TGCAGTGCTAGGAACGGGACTAGCGGGCGTGACATTCAGTACTTC.